This entry features one T cell receptor (beta chain) sequence. What it binds is unknown. This sample stems from a study of PD-1 blockade in classical Hodgkin lymphoma. Study-wide findings and caveats: Those achieving complete response showed baseline diversity like newly diagnosed patients. Possible causes of repertoire differences, disease activity or prior therapy, remain undefined.

With 2 bases clipped from V and 7 bases from J, the junction kept 5 bases outside the gene matches. This CDR3 is 14 amino acids long. Germline V gene data show CDR1 as SGHNT and CDR2 as YYREEE (reference sequence). Time point indicated: cycle 4 day 1 (C4D1), after five to seven weeks of nivolumab. Relapse was seen in all patients after autologous stem cell transplantation, and brentuximab vedotin exposure was variable. Libraries were prepared by immunoSEQ multiplex PCR; TCRdb keeps only in-frame clonotypes and omits some of them. Here the sample spans roughly 50,000 clones, around 90% being singletons.

This clonotype originated in a human donor with classical Hodgkin lymphoma. Sequencing used peripheral blood mononuclear cells (PBMCs), obtained before the fourth cycle of nivolumab. The chain combines TRBV5-4 with TRBJ2-3; TRBD1 agrees at 9 bases. The CDR3 sequence: CASSLGTGLNTQYF. CDR3 DNA: TGTGCCAGCAGCTTAGGGACAGGGCTGAATACGCAGTATTTT.